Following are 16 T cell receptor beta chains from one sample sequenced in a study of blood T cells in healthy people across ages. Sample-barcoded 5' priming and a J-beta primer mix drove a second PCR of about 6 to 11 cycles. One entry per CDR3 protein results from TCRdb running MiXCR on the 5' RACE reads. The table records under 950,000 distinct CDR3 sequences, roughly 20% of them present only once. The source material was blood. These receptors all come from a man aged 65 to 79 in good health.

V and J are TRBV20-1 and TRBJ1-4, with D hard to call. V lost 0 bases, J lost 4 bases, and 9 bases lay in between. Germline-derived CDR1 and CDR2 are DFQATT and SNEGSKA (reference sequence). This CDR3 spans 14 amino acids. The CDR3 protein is CSARDYGSNEKLFF. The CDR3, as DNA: TGCAGTGCTAGAGATTACGGAAGTAATGAAAAACTGTTTTTT.

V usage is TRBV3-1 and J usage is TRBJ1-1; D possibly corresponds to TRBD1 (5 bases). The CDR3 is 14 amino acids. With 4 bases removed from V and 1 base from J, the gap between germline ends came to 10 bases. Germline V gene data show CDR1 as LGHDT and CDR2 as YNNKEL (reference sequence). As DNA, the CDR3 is TGTGCCAGCAGCCCCTGGGGCCCGAACACTGAAGCTTTCTTT. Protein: CASSPWGPNTEAFF.

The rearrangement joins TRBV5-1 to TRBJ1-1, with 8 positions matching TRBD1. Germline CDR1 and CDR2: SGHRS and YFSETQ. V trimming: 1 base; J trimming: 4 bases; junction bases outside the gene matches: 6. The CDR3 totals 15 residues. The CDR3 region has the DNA TGCGCCAGCAGCTTGTCAGGGGGCCTCGGCACTGAAGCTTTCTTT. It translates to CASSLSGGLGTEAFF.

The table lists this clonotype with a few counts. CDR3 sequence reads: CASSPMGVRNTEAFF. The CDR3 region has the DNA TGTGCCAGCTCACCAATGGGAGTACGGAACACTGAAGCTTTCTTT. The rearrangement joins TRBV18 to TRBJ1-1; D unclear. CDR3 length: 15 amino acids. Looked up from germline, CDR1 is KGHSH and CDR2 is LQKENI. Trimming took 2 bases from V and 1 from J, leaving 11 bases between them.

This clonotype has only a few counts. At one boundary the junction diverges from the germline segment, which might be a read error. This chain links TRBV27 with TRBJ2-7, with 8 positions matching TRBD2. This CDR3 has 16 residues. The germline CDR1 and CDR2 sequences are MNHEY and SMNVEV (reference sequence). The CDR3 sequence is CASRFGGSRGGYERYF. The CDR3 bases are TGTGCCAGTAGATTCGGCGGAAGTCGCGGGGGGTACGAGCGGTACTTC.

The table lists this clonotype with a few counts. The CDR3 is CASSQLGTNYEQYF. DNA for the CDR3: TGTGCCAGCAGCCAACTAGGGACCAACTACGAGCAGTACTTC. J is TRBJ2-1 and V is TRBV3-1, with D perhaps matching TRBD1 or TRBD2 (5 bases each). TRBJ2-7 matches the DNA end more closely, so the J call is doubtful. This CDR3 is 14 amino acids long. The germline V gene encodes CDR1 LGHDT and CDR2 YNNKEL (reference sequence).

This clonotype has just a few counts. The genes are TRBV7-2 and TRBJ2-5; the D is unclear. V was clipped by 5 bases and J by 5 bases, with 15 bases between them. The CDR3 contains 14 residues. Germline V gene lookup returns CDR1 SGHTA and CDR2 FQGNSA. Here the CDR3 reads CASSRHGGDETQYF. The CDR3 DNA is TGTGCCAGCAGCCGACATGGTGGCGATGAGACCCAGTACTTC.

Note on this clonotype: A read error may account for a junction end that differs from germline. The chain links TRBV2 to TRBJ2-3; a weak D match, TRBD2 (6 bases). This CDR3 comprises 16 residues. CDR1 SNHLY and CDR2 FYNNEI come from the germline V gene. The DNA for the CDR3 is TGTGCCAGCAATGAAGCTTTGACTAGACGCACAGATACGCAGTATTTT. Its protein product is CASNEALTRRTDTQYF.

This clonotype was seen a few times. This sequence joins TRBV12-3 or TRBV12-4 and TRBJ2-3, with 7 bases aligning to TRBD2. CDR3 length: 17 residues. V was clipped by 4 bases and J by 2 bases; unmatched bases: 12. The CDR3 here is CASSSDRLGRVTDTQYF. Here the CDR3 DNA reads TGTGCCAGCAGTTCAGACCGCCTAGGGAGGGTCACAGATACGCAGTATTTT.

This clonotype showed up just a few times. The CDR3 nucleotides read TGCGCCAGCAGCCTTCCCGGGAGGGAAGAGACCCAGTACTTC. Translation: CASSLPGREETQYF. This chain uses TRBV5-1 with TRBJ2-5; 8 bases align to TRBD2. The ends lost 4 bases at V and 3 bases at J; junction bases unmatched: 5. This CDR3 contains 14 residues. Germline CDR1 SGHRS, CDR2 YFSETQ.

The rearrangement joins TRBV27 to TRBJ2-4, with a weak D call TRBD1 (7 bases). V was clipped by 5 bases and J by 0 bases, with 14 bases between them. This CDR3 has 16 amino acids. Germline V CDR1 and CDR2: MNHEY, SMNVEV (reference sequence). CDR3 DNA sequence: TGTGCCAGCAGTCCCTACAGGGGACTAGCCAAAAACATTCAGTACTTC. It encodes CASSPYRGLAKNIQYF.

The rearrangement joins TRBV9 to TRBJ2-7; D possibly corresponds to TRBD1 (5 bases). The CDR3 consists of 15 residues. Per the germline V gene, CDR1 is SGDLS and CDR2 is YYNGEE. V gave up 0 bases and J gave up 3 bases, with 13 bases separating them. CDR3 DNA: TGTGCCAGCAGCGTAGAGGCAGGGCGGAACTACGAGCAGTACTTC. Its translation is CASSVEAGRNYEQYF.

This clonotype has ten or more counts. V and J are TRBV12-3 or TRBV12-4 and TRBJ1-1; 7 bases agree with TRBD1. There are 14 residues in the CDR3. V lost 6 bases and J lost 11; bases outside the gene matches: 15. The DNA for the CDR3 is TGTGCCAGCAGACCCCGTGAGGGGGCGGTGTATGCTTTCTTT. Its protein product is CASRPREGAVYAFF.

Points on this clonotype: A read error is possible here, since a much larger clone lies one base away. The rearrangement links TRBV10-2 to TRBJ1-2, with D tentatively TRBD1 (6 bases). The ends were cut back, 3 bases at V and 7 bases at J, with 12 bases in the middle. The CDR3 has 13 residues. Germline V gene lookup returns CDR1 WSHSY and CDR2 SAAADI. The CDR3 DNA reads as TGCGCCAGCAGTGACTACAGGGCGCTTGGCTACACCTTC. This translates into CASSDYRALGYTF.

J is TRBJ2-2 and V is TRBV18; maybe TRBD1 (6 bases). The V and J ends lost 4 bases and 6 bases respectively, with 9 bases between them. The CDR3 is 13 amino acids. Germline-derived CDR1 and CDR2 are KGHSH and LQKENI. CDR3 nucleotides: TGTGCCAGCTCACGGGACAACTCCGGGGAGCTGTTTTTT. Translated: CASSRDNSGELFF.

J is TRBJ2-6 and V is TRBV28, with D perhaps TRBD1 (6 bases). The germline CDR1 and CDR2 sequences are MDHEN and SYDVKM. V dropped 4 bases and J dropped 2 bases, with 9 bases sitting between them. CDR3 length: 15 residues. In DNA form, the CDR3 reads TGTGCCAGCAGTTCGTACAGGGCTGGGGCCAACGTCCTGACTTTC. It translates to CASSSYRAGANVLTF.